This section outlines one T cell receptor beta chain sequence together with its context. Antigen: not known. The table came from immunoSEQ multiplex PCR; TCRdb's copy has only in-frame clones and leaves some out. The data hold tens of thousands of clones, with 80% to 90% observed a single time. The CDR3 loop spans 15 amino acids. The germline V gene encodes CDR1 MNHEY and CDR2 SMNVEV (reference sequence). Trimming shortened V by 6 bases and J by 2 bases, and 11 bases separated the two germline ends. This record belongs to a study of lymphopenia after photon versus proton radiotherapy. Overall study findings and caveats: After the lymphocyte nadir, photon-treated repertoires showed oligoclonal expansion, especially of CD8+ Temra cells. Post-nadir TCR diversity decline inversely tracked overall survival among those who died. Proton therapy kept repertoires fairly stable, unlike photons, which gained effector/memory cells.

This sequence was found in a woman aged 55-69 years with cholangiocarcinoma. Some clones in this sample may be carry-over from other donors' samples. The gene calls are TRBV27 and TRBJ2-6; D is ambiguous. Here the sequenced sample was peripheral blood, taken from a patient treated with proton-based radiotherapy. Here the CDR3 reads CASSAVSPGANVLTF. In DNA form, the CDR3 reads TGTGCCAGCAGCGCGGTCTCGCCTGGGGCCAACGTCCTGACTTTC.